This T cell receptor (beta chain) was obtained from a study of blood T cells in healthy people across ages. The study's findings and limits: Both higher diversity and more naive CD4+ cells marked long-lived donors when set against aged donors. Correlation between TCR beta diversity and naive T cell percentage was strong.

This CDR3 region has 14 residues. The V gene's germline CDR1 is SQVTM and CDR2 ANQGSEA. Trimming cost V 6 bases and J 9 bases; bases outside gene matches: 13. A J-beta primer mix and a sample-barcoded 5' primer were used in a second PCR of about 7 to 12 cycles. Unique molecular identifiers of 12 random nucleotides labeled each cDNA. MiXCR, applied by TCRdb to the 5' RACE reads, yields one record per CDR3 protein. The sample contains about a million distinct CDR3 sequences, more than 30% of which appear only once. Of note for this clonotype: The antigen is undetermined.

The rearrangement joins TRBV29-1 to TRBJ2-1, with 8 bases fitting TRBD1. This clonotype was obtained from a man between 18 and 29 years old in good health. Sample: blood. The CDR3 DNA is TGCAGCGTCGGACAGGGTGAGATAGGGGGTGAGCAGTTCTTC. Residues: CSVGQGEIGGEQFF.